This T cell receptor (beta chain) derives from a study of blood T cell repertoires in COVID-19. About the research overall: Some COVID-19 samples were acute and others convalescent; all came from the United States, Italy and Spain. Sources were T cells, B-cell-depleted T cells, or PBMCs; the material itself was cDNA or gDNA.

The CDR3 is 13 amino acids. The V and J ends lost 3 bases and 0 bases respectively, with 3 bases between them. Study processing details: Reference gene primer amplification gave nucleated cell count estimates. The data were produced by immunoSEQ multiplex PCR, yet TCRdb's version contains in-frame clones alone and is incomplete. From that table come the V and J calls and clone size; the DNA was used to work out D and trimming. The data contain about 58,000 clones, 90% of them singletons. This receptor was taken from a man aged 60 to 69 with active COVID-19. The sequenced material came from peripheral blood. The chain carries TRBV12-3 or TRBV12-4 and TRBJ1-5; D gene ambiguous. The CDR3: CASSFGSNQPQHF. The CDR3 DNA reads TGTGCCAGCAGTTTCGGTAGCAATCAGCCCCAGCATTTT.